A selection of T cell receptor beta chains follows, all from one sample in a study of blood T cells in healthy people across ages. TCRdb passed the 5' RACE reads through MiXCR, listing each CDR3 protein once. The sample gives about 670,000 distinct CDR3 sequences, approximately 40% of which show up once; 30% is in the top ten. The sequencing sample was made of blood. The receptors were gathered from a man older than 75 in good health. Both conserved end residues are part of each CDR3. A D gene is named only where the DNA matches it firmly. Size is omitted from some rows. Given values are once, few, many or a class for expanded clones.

J: TRBJ1-2
D: TRBD1
V: TRBV4-2
size: -
DNA: TGTGCCAGCAGCCAAGATATGACAGGGAACTATGGCTACACCTTC
CDR3: CASSQDMTGNYGYTF

J: TRBJ1-6
D: TRBD1
V: TRBV20-1
size: -
DNA: TGCAGTGCCAGAGGACAGGATTCACCCCTCCACTTT
CDR3: CSARGQDSPLHF

J: TRBJ2-1
D: TRBD1
V: TRBV6-5
size: -
DNA: TGTGCCAGCAGTTACCGAGGACAGGGGATCAATGAGCAGTTCTTC
CDR3: CASSYRGQGINEQFF

J: TRBJ2-3
D: -
V: TRBV14
size: -
DNA: TGTGCCAGCAGCCAAGGAACAGTGGATACGCAGTATTTT
CDR3: CASSQGTVDTQYF

J: TRBJ2-5
D: -
V: TRBV5-1
size: few
DNA: TGCGCCAGCAGCTTGGGGGTAGGGAAAGAGACCCAGTACTTC
CDR3: CASSLGVGKETQYF

J: TRBJ2-3
D: -
V: TRBV4-1
size: few
DNA: TGCGCCAGCAGCCAAGTTAGTACCAGGGGCACAGATACGCAGTATTTT
CDR3: CASSQVSTRGTDTQYF

J: TRBJ1-6
D: -
V: TRBV6-5
size: few
DNA: TGTGCCAGCAGTTCACTATCGGGACGGCCGCATTCACCCCTCCACTTT
CDR3: CASSSLSGRPHSPLHF

J: TRBJ2-1
D: TRBD2
V: TRBV24-1
size: many
DNA: TGTGCCACCAGTGATTCTTTACTAGCGGGTCTCTCCTACAATGAGCAGTTCTTC
CDR3: CATSDSLLAGLSYNEQFF

J: TRBJ2-5
D: TRBD2
V: TRBV12-3/TRBV12-4
size: few
DNA: TGTGCCAGCAGCCGACGGCCTACGCGGGGAGGGGAGACCCAGTACTTC
CDR3: CASSRRPTRGGETQYF

J: TRBJ2-1
D: TRBD2
V: TRBV12-3/TRBV12-4
size: -
DNA: TGTGCCAGCGCGGATCGACTAGCGGTCCTCTACGAGCAGTTCTTC
CDR3: CASADRLAVLYEQFF

J: TRBJ2-3
D: -
V: TRBV10-1
size: -
DNA: -
CDR3: CASRARVDSYEQYFGPGTDTQYF

J: TRBJ2-5
D: TRBD2
V: TRBV6-1
size: -
DNA: TGTGCCAGCAGGGACGGGACTACATCGGGTGAGCAGTACTTC
CDR3: CASRDGTTSGEQYF

J: TRBJ2-5
D: TRBD2
V: TRBV20-1
size: -
DNA: TGCAGTGCCCCGAGCGGGGGGCAAGAGACCCAGTACTTC
CDR3: CSAPSGGQETQYF

J: TRBJ2-1
D: -
V: TRBV28
size: -
DNA: TGTGCCAGCAGCTCCATGGGCCAACTGGTCTATGAGCAGTTCTTC
CDR3: CASSSMGQLVYEQFF

J: TRBJ2-1
D: TRBD2
V: TRBV28
size: -
DNA: TGTGCCAGCAGTTCCCGCCACCTCAGTGCGAGCGGGGGGTACAATGAGCAGTTCTTC
CDR3: CASSSRHLSASGGYNEQFF

J: TRBJ2-3
D: -
V: TRBV24-1
size: few
DNA: TGTGCCACCAGTGAACCTCAGGCCTCCGGGGCCACTACAGATACGCAGTATTTT
CDR3: CATSEPQASGATTDTQYF

J: TRBJ1-2
D: -
V: TRBV2
size: -
DNA: TGTGCCAGCAGTGAATGGCCGCGCCATGGCTACACCTTC
CDR3: CASSEWPRHGYTF

J: TRBJ1-2
D: -
V: TRBV25-1
size: -
DNA: TGTGCCGGCAGTGAATGGGCAGGGGAGACCAACTATGGCTACACCTTC
CDR3: CAGSEWAGETNYGYTF

J: TRBJ1-2
D: -
V: TRBV20-1
size: -
DNA: TGCAGTGCGAGTCCCACGGGGGGTTCGAACTATGGCTACACCTTC
CDR3: CSASPTGGSNYGYTF

J: TRBJ1-5
D: TRBD1
V: TRBV20-1
size: -
DNA: TGCAGTGCTTACAGGGGAGGGAGGAATCAGCCCCAGCATTTT
CDR3: CSAYRGGRNQPQHF

J: TRBJ2-3
D: TRBD2
V: TRBV20-1
size: -
DNA: TGCAGTGCTAGCCACCGGTTGGGGGGGTCAGATACGCAGTATTTT
CDR3: CSASHRLGGSDTQYF

J: TRBJ2-5
D: -
V: TRBV20-1
size: few
DNA: TGCAGTGCCCCGCGTCGACGGAACCAAGAGACCCAGTACTTC
CDR3: CSAPRRRNQETQYF

J: TRBJ1-2
D: -
V: TRBV6-5
size: -
DNA: TGTGCCAGCAGTTACTCCTCGGGTAACTATGGCTACACCTTC
CDR3: CASSYSSGNYGYTF

J: TRBJ2-1
D: -
V: TRBV29-1
size: -
DNA: TGCAGCGTCCACTTGCAGTCCTACAATGAGCAGTTCTTC
CDR3: CSVHLQSYNEQFF

J: TRBJ2-5
D: -
V: TRBV5-1
size: -
DNA: TGCGCCAGCAGCTCAACTAGCTTGACCTACAATAAGCAGTACTTC
CDR3: CASSSTSLTYNKQYF

J: TRBJ2-1
D: -
V: TRBV5-1
size: -
DNA: TGCGCCAGCAGCTTCAGGGGCCAGACATACAATGAGCAGTTCTTC
CDR3: CASSFRGQTYNEQFF

J: TRBJ2-4
D: -
V: TRBV7-2
size: -
DNA: TGTGCCAGCAGCTTAGCGGAGGGGGGGGGTGGAGTAGCCAAAAACATTCAGTACTTC
CDR3: CASSLAEGGGGVAKNIQYF

J: TRBJ2-7
D: -
V: TRBV30
size: few
DNA: TGTGCCTGGAATCATGCCAGCGCATCCTCCTACGAGCAGTACTTC
CDR3: CAWNHASASSYEQYF

J: TRBJ2-3
D: TRBD2
V: TRBV7-9
size: once
DNA: TGTGCCAGCAGCCCACTAGCGGGGATTAGCACAGATACGCAGTATTTT
CDR3: CASSPLAGISTDTQYF

J: TRBJ2-5
D: -
V: TRBV6-1
size: once
DNA: TGTGCCAGCAGTGGCTCTTTCGGGCAGGCGGTCTTGGAGACCCAGTACTTC
CDR3: CASSGSFGQAVLETQYF

J: TRBJ2-3
D: -
V: TRBV6-5
size: -
DNA: TGTGCCAGCAGTAGAAAGAGAAGCGTCACAGATACGCGGTATTTT
CDR3: CASSRKRSVTDTRYF

J: TRBJ1-6
D: TRBD1
V: TRBV7-2
size: -
DNA: TGTGCCAGCAGCGCCGCCGGGACAGGGTATAATTCACCCCTCCACTTT
CDR3: CASSAAGTGYNSPLHF

J: TRBJ2-1
D: TRBD1
V: TRBV11-1
size: -
DNA: TGTGCCAGCAGCGTGGGACAGACTTACAATGAGCAGTTCTTC
CDR3: CASSVGQTYNEQFF

J: TRBJ2-2
D: -
V: TRBV29-1
size: few
DNA: TGCAGCGTTGGGCCGAACACCGGGGAGCTGTTTTTT
CDR3: CSVGPNTGELFF

J: TRBJ2-5
D: -
V: TRBV6-2/TRBV6-3
size: few
DNA: TGTGCCAGCACCTTGAACCAAGAGACCCAGTACTTC
CDR3: CASTLNQETQYF

J: TRBJ2-1
D: -
V: TRBV6-6
size: -
DNA: TGTGCCAGCACTCCGCTCGGAGCGAGCTCCTACAATGAGCAGTTCTTC
CDR3: CASTPLGASSYNEQFF

J: TRBJ2-3
D: -
V: TRBV4-3
size: few
DNA: TGCGCCAGCAGCCCGCGTGGGGGTCCGACAGATACGCAGTATTTT
CDR3: CASSPRGGPTDTQYF

J: TRBJ2-6
D: -
V: TRBV20-1
size: -
DNA: TGCAGTGCTAGAGGTCTTGGTGGGGCCGGGGCCAACGTCCTGACTTTC
CDR3: CSARGLGGAGANVLTF

J: TRBJ1-1
D: -
V: TRBV29-1
size: few
DNA: TGCAGCGTCTGGGGGACGGATACAATCAGAATGAACACTGAAGCTTTCTTT
CDR3: CSVWGTDTIRMNTEAFF

J: TRBJ2-5
D: -
V: TRBV19
size: -
DNA: TGTGCCAGTAGTAGCCGGACAAAACAAGAGACCCAGTACTTC
CDR3: CASSSRTKQETQYF

J: TRBJ1-6
D: TRBD1
V: TRBV4-1
size: -
DNA: TGCGCCAGCAGCTCACTCACAGGGGAGGGTTCACCCCTCCACTTT
CDR3: CASSSLTGEGSPLHF

J: TRBJ2-3
D: TRBD2
V: TRBV20-1
size: few
DNA: TGCAGTGCTAGAGATCCCGGGACTAGCGGCACAGATACGCAGTATTTT
CDR3: CSARDPGTSGTDTQYF

J: TRBJ2-1
D: TRBD2
V: TRBV4-3
size: many
DNA: TGCGCCAGCAGCCAAGGGGGGGTGGCTAGCGGGGGGAATGAGCAGTTCTTC
CDR3: CASSQGGVASGGNEQFF

J: TRBJ1-1
D: -
V: TRBV20-1
size: -
DNA: TGCAGTGCTAGGCATAGTCCGGCTCAAATGAACACTGAAGCTTTCTTT
CDR3: CSARHSPAQMNTEAFF

J: TRBJ2-5
D: -
V: TRBV14
size: -
DNA: TGTGCCAGCAGCCAACCGACGGGGGTGTCTGGGACCCAGTACTTC
CDR3: CASSQPTGVSGTQYF

J: TRBJ1-2
D: -
V: TRBV12-3/TRBV12-4
size: few
DNA: TGTGCCAGCAGTTCGTCCGGGAACTATGGCTACACCTTC
CDR3: CASSSSGNYGYTF

J: TRBJ1-6
D: -
V: TRBV7-9
size: -
DNA: TGTGCCAGCAGCTCCCTGCTTACAGGGCGAAATTCACCCCTCCACTTT
CDR3: CASSSLLTGRNSPLHF

J: TRBJ2-1
D: -
V: TRBV6-2/TRBV6-3
size: once
DNA: TGTGCCAGCAGCCCCGTAAAGGTACCCTACAATGAGCAGTTCTTC
CDR3: CASSPVKVPYNEQFF

J: TRBJ2-1
D: -
V: TRBV4-3
size: few
DNA: TGCGCCAGCAGCCAAGATTTCTTCACCTACAATGAGCAGTTCTTC
CDR3: CASSQDFFTYNEQFF

J: TRBJ2-7
D: TRBD1
V: TRBV27
size: many
DNA: TGTGCCAGCAGTAGAAGGACAGGGGTCTCCGAGCAGTACTTC
CDR3: CASSRRTGVSEQYF

J: TRBJ1-4
D: TRBD1
V: TRBV4-3
size: -
DNA: TGCGCCAGCGCGACAGGGAAGGCTAATGAAAAACTGTTTTTT
CDR3: CASATGKANEKLFF

J: TRBJ2-7
D: -
V: TRBV6-1
size: -
DNA: TGTGCCAGCACTAACCAGGGGAGCTCCTACGAGCAGTACTTC
CDR3: CASTNQGSSYEQYF

J: TRBJ2-7
D: TRBD1
V: TRBV7-3
size: -
DNA: TGTGCCAGCAGCCCAATGACAGGGGAACGTAACGAGCAGTACTTC
CDR3: CASSPMTGERNEQYF

J: TRBJ1-1
D: -
V: TRBV6-5
size: -
DNA: TGTGCCAGCAGTTACGGGGATGATCTGAACACTGAAGCTTTCTTT
CDR3: CASSYGDDLNTEAFF

J: TRBJ2-1
D: TRBD2
V: TRBV5-1
size: few
DNA: TGCGCCAGCAGCTTCACTAGCGGTAGCTCCTACAATGAGCAGTTCTTC
CDR3: CASSFTSGSSYNEQFF

J: TRBJ2-1
D: TRBD2
V: TRBV14
size: few
DNA: TGTGCCAGCAGCGCGGGAGGGCTTCTGTATGAGCAGTTCTTC
CDR3: CASSAGGLLYEQFF

J: TRBJ1-4
D: -
V: TRBV7-2
size: many
DNA: TGTGCCAGCAGCTTACAACCAACTAATGAAAAACTGTTTTTT
CDR3: CASSLQPTNEKLFF

J: TRBJ2-7
D: TRBD1
V: TRBV6-5
size: -
DNA: TGTGCCAGCATGCCGGGACAGGGGGCATACGAGCAGTACTTC
CDR3: CASMPGQGAYEQYF

J: TRBJ2-2
D: -
V: TRBV24-1
size: -
DNA: TGTGCCACCAGTGATCGGACAGTGAACACCGGGGAGCTGTTTTTT
CDR3: CATSDRTVNTGELFF

J: TRBJ2-1
D: TRBD2
V: TRBV7-9
size: -
DNA: TGTGCCAGCAGCTTTAGCGGGAGAGAGAGTGAGCAGTTCTTC
CDR3: CASSFSGRESEQFF